Each of the 14 T cell receptor beta chains below was sequenced from the same sample in a study of T cell repertoires in cytomegalovirus infection. For these receptors, no antigen is known. TCRdb passed the reads through MiXCR, listing each CDR3 protein once. The sample lists about 110,000 distinct CDR3 sequences, 29% occurring once. The sample consisted of CD8+ T cells from cultured PBMCs, taken from culture after CMV antigen stimulation. These receptors were collected from a human donor in good health (CMV status not recorded). Some clones in this sample may be carry-over from other donors' samples.

A remark on this clonotype: A much more abundant neighbour one base away suggests this may be a read error. The chain recombines TRBV20-1 with TRBJ1-2, with TRBD1 as a possible D gene (5 bases). CDR3 length: 14 amino acids. The germline V gene has CDR1 DFQATT and CDR2 SNEGSKA (reference sequence). In nucleotides, the CDR3 is TGCAGTGCTAGACGGGGGTATGATAACTATGGCTACGCCTTC. Its translation: CSARRGYDNYGYAF.

This clonotype occurred a few times. The chain employs TRBV24-1 and TRBJ2-7; unclear D gene. The CDR3 spans 13 residues. V dropped 4 bases and J dropped 2 bases, with 8 bases sitting between them. The germline V gene has CDR1 KGHDR and CDR2 SFDVKD. The CDR3 is CATSEKAAYEQYF. CDR3 sequence (DNA): TGTGCCACCAGTGAAAAGGCAGCCTACGAGCAGTACTTC.

The V gene is TRBV4-1, the J gene TRBJ1-6, with D perhaps TRBD1 (5 bases). The CDR3 is 16 amino acids. Germline V gene lookup returns CDR1 MGHRA and CDR2 YSYEKL. The V end lost 0 bases, the J end lost 8 bases, and 14 bases lay between the germline ends. The CDR3 DNA sequence: TGCGCCAGCAGCCAAGATATGGGGCCAGTTTATTCACCCCTCCACTTT. This encodes CASSQDMGPVYSPLHF.

The rearrangement uses TRBV28 and TRBJ2-2; TRBD1 might be the D (5 bases). The CDR3 is 17 residues long. CDR1 is MDHEN and CDR2 is SYDVKM in the germline V gene. The ends were cut back, 5 bases at V and 4 bases at J, with 20 bases in the middle. The CDR3 region is CASSPISAPRVTGELFF. The CDR3 nucleotides read TGTGCCAGCAGTCCTATCTCCGCCCCCAGGGTCACCGGGGAGCTGTTTTTT. The complete variable domain, with remaining parts taken from reference TRBV28 and TRBJ2-2, reads DVKVTQSSRYLVKRTGEKVFLECVQDMDHENMFWYRQDPGLGLRLIYFSYDVKMKEKGDIPEGYSVSREKKERFSLILESASTNQTSMYLCASSPISAPRVTGELFFGEGSRLTVL.

The chain combines TRBV27 with TRBJ1-1; the match to TRBD1 covers 8 bases. CDR1 and CDR2 (germline): MNHEY, SMNVEV (reference sequence). V dropped 5 bases and J dropped 4; count of bases not matched to a gene: 6. This CDR3 has 14 amino acids. The chain's CDR3 is CASSGRQGSTEAFF. CDR3 nucleotides: TGTGCCAGCAGTGGCCGACAGGGGAGCACTGAAGCTTTCTTT.

This clonotype was observed a few times. The chain is built from TRBV14 and TRBJ1-1; no definite D call. This CDR3 contains 12 residues. V dropped 4 bases and J dropped 7 bases, with 10 bases sitting between them. Germline V lookup: CDR1 SGHDN, CDR2 FVKESK. The CDR3 loop reads CASSLYGGEAFF. The CDR3 coding sequence is TGTGCCAGCAGCCTCTATGGCGGTGAAGCTTTCTTT.

Many counts were recorded for this clonotype. The chain couples TRBV20-1 to TRBJ2-7, with a weak D call TRBD1 (7 bases). V lost 7 bases, J lost 2 bases, and 15 bases lay in between. This CDR3 has 13 amino acids. The germline gives CDR1 DFQATT, CDR2 SNEGSKA (reference sequence). CDR3 nucleotides: TGCAGTGACAACAGGGGACTTACCTACGAGCAGTACTTC. Its translation: CSDNRGLTYEQYF.

This clonotype came up a few times. The gene calls are TRBV20-1 and TRBJ2-3; TRBD1 agrees at 9 bases. CDR3 length equals 15 residues. Germline V gives CDR1 DFQATT, CDR2 SNEGSKA (reference sequence). The J segment lost 5 bases and the V segment lost 3 bases, leaving 9 bases of the junction unmatched. The CDR3, as DNA: TGCAGTGCTAGCCGATTGGGACAGGGTTTAGATACGCAGTATTTT. Encoded protein: CSASRLGQGLDTQYF.

V usage is TRBV12-3 or TRBV12-4 and J usage is TRBJ1-1; 7 nucleotides align to TRBD1. The CDR3 totals 14 residues. The junction had 1 base not matched to a gene; V was cut back by 2 bases and J by 1 base. The CDR3, as DNA: TGTGCCAGCAGTTTAACAGGGGCGAACACTGAAGCTTTCTTT. Protein product: CASSLTGANTEAFF.

This clonotype was counted between two and nine times. The V gene is TRBV4-2, the J gene TRBJ2-3; D might be TRBD2 (6 bases). Deletions cut 0 bases from V and 0 bases from J, with 19 bases between. CDR1 is LGHNA, CDR2 YNFKEQ, per germline. The CDR3 consists of 19 residues. The DNA of the CDR3 is TGTGCCAGCAGCCAAGATACCCTCTCAGGCGGGGATAGCACAGATACGCAGTATTTT. It specifies CASSQDTLSGGDSTDTQYF.

The J gene is TRBJ2-7, the V gene TRBV30, with 11 bases aligning to TRBD1. The CDR3 sequence is 14 residues long. Unmatched junction bases numbered 6, after V lost 4 bases and J lost 4 bases. CDR1 and CDR2 from the germline V gene are GTSNPN and SVGIG (reference sequence). The CDR3 DNA follows: TGTGCCTGGAACTCCGGGACAGGGGGTTACGAGCAGTACTTC. As protein: CAWNSGTGGYEQYF. Based on the CDR3 plus reference TRBV30 and TRBJ2-7, the full variable domain is SQTIHQWPATLVQPVGSPLSLECTVEGTSNPNLYWYRQAAGRGLQLLFYSVGIGQISSEVPQNLSASRPQDRQFILSSKKLLLSDSGFYLCAWNSGTGGYEQYFGPGTRLTVT.

This clonotype showed up just a few times. The CDR3 protein is CASSLFRGPWTGANVLTF. The CDR3 DNA sequence: TGTGCCAGCAGCTTATTCCGGGGGCCATGGACTGGGGCCAACGTCCTGACTTTC. The J gene is TRBJ2-6, the V gene TRBV7-9, with D perhaps assigned TRBD1 or TRBD2 (6 bases each). The V end was cut by 2 bases, the J end by 2 bases, with 16 bases between. There are 18 residues in the CDR3. Germline CDR1 is SEHNR and CDR2 is FQNEAQ (reference sequence).

This clonotype has more than one count but fewer than ten. This chain uses TRBV19 with TRBJ2-3; D perhaps matches TRBD1 (6 bases). This CDR3 region has 15 residues. Looked up from germline, CDR1 is LNHDA and CDR2 is SQIVND (reference sequence). With 4 bases removed from V and 2 bases from J, the gap between germline ends came to 13 bases. CDR3 bases: TGTGCCAGTAGTACCGGACAGCCGGACACAGATACGCAGTATTTT. This encodes CASSTGQPDTDTQYF.

This clonotype was detected only a few times. The rearrangement uses TRBV24-1 and TRBJ2-3, with 11 bases that match TRBD2. J gave up 11 bases and V 3 bases, and 9 bases lay outside the gene matches. Per the germline V gene, CDR1 is KGHDR and CDR2 is SFDVKD. The length of the CDR3 is 15 residues. CDR3: CATSDASGGFGEQYF. In DNA, the CDR3 is TGTGCCACCAGTGATGCTAGCGGGGGGTTCGGTGAGCAGTATTTT.